This is a list of T cell receptor beta chains from one sample in a study of T cell responses to AZD1222 COVID-19 vaccine. Method: immunoSEQ multiplex PCR; TCRdb's copy keeps in-frame clones and lacks some. Seen here are fewer than 30,000 clones, roughly 78% observed once, and the top ten hold roughly 6.2%. This sample comprised peripheral blood, obtained on day 0 of AZD1222 vaccination. All receptors come from an adult in good health. The CDR3 runs from the conserved cysteine through the conserved F or W. Fields, in order: V gene, D gene, clone size, J gene, CDR3 protein, CDR3 DNA. A D gene is named only where the DNA matches it firmly. Clone size is not always given. Where it is, it says once, few, many or a class for expanded clones.

v_call: TRBV19; d_call: TRBD2; clone_size: -; j_call: TRBJ2-3; cdr3_aa: CASPGGSGDTQYF; cdr3_nt: TGTGCCAGTCCGGGGGGGTCCGGAGATACGCAGTATTTT
v_call: TRBV28; d_call: -; clone_size: -; j_call: TRBJ2-3; cdr3_aa: CASSLVGSTQYF; cdr3_nt: TGTGCCAGCAGTTTAGTCGGGTCTACGCAGTATTTT
v_call: TRBV7-9; d_call: -; clone_size: -; j_call: TRBJ2-5; cdr3_aa: CASTLEETQYF; cdr3_nt: TGTGCCAGCACTTTGGAAGAGACCCAGTACTTC
v_call: TRBV18; d_call: -; clone_size: -; j_call: TRBJ1-3; cdr3_aa: CASSPGTTWRGNTIYF; cdr3_nt: TGTGCCAGCTCACCAGGGACGACCTGGCGTGGAAACACCATATATTTT
v_call: TRBV4-2; d_call: -; clone_size: few; j_call: TRBJ1-1; cdr3_aa: CASSQTGTNTEAFF; cdr3_nt: TGTGCCAGCAGCCAAACCGGGACAAACACTGAAGCTTTCTTT
v_call: TRBV24-1; d_call: TRBD2; clone_size: few; j_call: TRBJ2-2; cdr3_aa: CATSEEGRDTGELFF; cdr3_nt: TGTGCCACCAGTGAAGAAGGGAGGGACACCGGGGAGCTGTTTTTT
v_call: TRBV28; d_call: TRBD1; clone_size: -; j_call: TRBJ1-2; cdr3_aa: CASSLGTGAWINYGYTF; cdr3_nt: TGTGCCAGCAGTTTAGGTACAGGGGCTTGGATTAACTATGGCTACACCTTC
v_call: TRBV6-5; d_call: TRBD2; clone_size: few; j_call: TRBJ2-1; cdr3_aa: CASSYEPGGYNEQFF; cdr3_nt: TGTGCCAGCAGTTACGAGCCGGGGGGTTACAATGAGCAGTTCTTC
v_call: TRBV7-9; d_call: -; clone_size: once; j_call: TRBJ2-3; cdr3_aa: CASSVDSTDTQYF; cdr3_nt: TGTGCCAGCAGCGTGGACAGCACAGATACGCAGTATTTT
v_call: TRBV19; d_call: TRBD2; clone_size: -; j_call: TRBJ2-1; cdr3_aa: CASRLAGQRNEQFF; cdr3_nt: TGTGCCAGTAGACTAGCGGGACAGCGCAATGAGCAGTTCTTC
v_call: TRBV7-2; d_call: -; clone_size: -; j_call: TRBJ1-2; cdr3_aa: CASSSGAGAQYGYTF; cdr3_nt: TGTGCCAGCAGCTCTGGTGCAGGGGCCCAATATGGCTACACCTTC
v_call: TRBV27; d_call: TRBD2; clone_size: -; j_call: TRBJ2-1; cdr3_aa: CASSLGWLAGTPNSYNEQFF; cdr3_nt: TGTGCCAGCAGTTTAGGATGGCTAGCGGGGACCCCTAACTCCTACAATGAGCAGTTCTTC
v_call: TRBV2; d_call: -; clone_size: -; j_call: TRBJ1-5; cdr3_aa: CASSPGPLSNQPQHF; cdr3_nt: TGTGCCAGCAGTCCGGGCCCACTTAGCAATCAGCCCCAGCATTTT
v_call: TRBV19; d_call: TRBD2; clone_size: -; j_call: TRBJ2-2; cdr3_aa: CATQRGGVRTGELFF; cdr3_nt: TGTGCCACCCAAAGGGGAGGGGTTCGTACCGGGGAGCTGTTTTTT
v_call: TRBV3-1/TRBV3-2; d_call: TRBD1; clone_size: -; j_call: TRBJ1-1; cdr3_aa: CASSQWRRGSYRNTEAFF; cdr3_nt: TGTGCCAGCAGCCAATGGCGCAGGGGGTCGTATAGGAACACTGAAGCTTTCTTT
v_call: TRBV7-2; d_call: TRBD1; clone_size: -; j_call: TRBJ2-3; cdr3_aa: CASSPGTGGIDTQYF; cdr3_nt: TGTGCCAGCAGCCCAGGGACAGGGGGCATAGATACGCAGTATTTT
v_call: TRBV7-2; d_call: -; clone_size: -; j_call: TRBJ2-1; cdr3_aa: CASSSEASEQFF; cdr3_nt: TGTGCCAGCAGCTCCGAGGCTAGTGAGCAGTTCTTC
v_call: TRBV3-1/TRBV3-2; d_call: TRBD1; clone_size: -; j_call: TRBJ1-3; cdr3_aa: CASSQGGGGGNTIYF; cdr3_nt: TGTGCCAGCAGCCAAGGAGGGGGCGGTGGAAACACCATATATTTT